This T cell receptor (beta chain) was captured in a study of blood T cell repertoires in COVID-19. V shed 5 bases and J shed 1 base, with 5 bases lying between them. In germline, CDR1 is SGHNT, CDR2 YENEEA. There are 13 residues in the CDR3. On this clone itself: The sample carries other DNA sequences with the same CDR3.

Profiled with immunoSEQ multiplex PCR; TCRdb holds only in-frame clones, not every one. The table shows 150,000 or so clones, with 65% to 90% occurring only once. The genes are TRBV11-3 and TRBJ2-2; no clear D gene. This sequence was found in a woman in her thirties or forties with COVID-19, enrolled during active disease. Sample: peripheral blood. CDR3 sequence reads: CASSLLNTGELFF. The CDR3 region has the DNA TGTGCCAGCAGCCTATTGAACACCGGGGAGCTGTTTTTT.